This section outlines one TCR beta chain sequence together with its context. The antigen is not known. These data come from a study of identifying expanded T cells in peripheral blood. General observations from the study: Technical replicates showed around 1.2 changed clones; two weeks 15 to 20; four weeks 19. Clone count variance between roughly 2-week samples rose with total template count.

Germline V gives CDR1 MGHRA, CDR2 YSYEKL. V dropped 1 base and J dropped 7 bases, with 4 bases sitting between them. This CDR3 spans 12 amino acids. TCRdb keeps only in-frame clones here, not all; method: immunoSEQ multiplex PCR. The profile shows 81,000 or so clones, over 80% of them singletons. No infections or other immune events were documented during collection. Sequenced material: blood. This TCR derives from a person between 18 and 70 years old in good health. The V and J genes are TRBV4-1 and TRBJ2-2; no clear D. The CDR3 protein is CASSQVLGELFF. In DNA, the CDR3 is TGCGCCAGCAGCCAAGTTCTCGGGGAGCTGTTTTTT.